The 25 T cell receptor beta chains reported below all come from one sample, sequenced in a study of control samples from healthy donors and cancer patients. Clones were read by immunoSEQ multiplex PCR, and TCRdb kept only the in-frame ones, dropping some. Of about 65,000 clones listed, 75% to 95% are singletons. Source material: PBMCs. These TCRs come from a woman between 50 and 59 years old with colorectal cancer.

The genes are TRBV2 and TRBJ1-1; D is ambiguous. The CDR3 consists of 14 residues. With 7 bases removed from V and 0 bases from J, the gap between germline ends came to 12 bases. Germline CDR1 is SNHLY and CDR2 is FYNNEI. The CDR3, as DNA: TGTGCCAGCAAGAAGGACCGGGTGAACACTGAAGCTTTCTTT. This sequence encodes CASKKDRVNTEAFF.

The chain employs TRBV9 and TRBJ2-5; D is unresolved. CDR1 is SGDLS and CDR2 is YYNGEE in the germline V gene. V was trimmed by 4 bases and J by 5 bases, leaving 9 bases between them. This CDR3 is 12 amino acids long. In DNA, the CDR3 is TGTGCCAGCAGCCGGTCATTGGAGACCCAGTACTTC. Protein: CASSRSLETQYF.

This chain uses TRBV6-6 with TRBJ1-1; D gene ambiguous. The V end lost 2 bases, the J end lost 3 bases, and 10 bases lay between the germline ends. This CDR3 has 14 amino acids. Germline lookup yields CDR1 MNHNY and CDR2 SVGAGI (reference sequence). The CDR3: CASSYPDVDTEAFF. The CDR3 nucleotides read TGTGCCAGCAGTTACCCCGACGTGGACACTGAAGCTTTCTTT.

This chain connects TRBV6-5 to TRBJ2-1; 7 positions agree with TRBD1. CDR1 is MNHEY, CDR2 SVGAGI, per germline. The ends lost 4 bases at V and 8 bases at J; junction bases unmatched: 2. This CDR3 is 12 amino acids long. CDR3 in DNA: TGTGCCAGCAGTTCGACAGGGCATGAGCAGTTCTTC. This gives the protein CASSSTGHEQFF.

This chain connects TRBV19 to TRBJ2-3, with TRBD1 identical over 9 bases. CDR1 and CDR2 (germline): LNHDA, SQIVND (reference sequence). The CDR3 loop spans 15 amino acids. V trimming: 4 bases; J trimming: 0 bases; junction bases outside the gene matches: 2. For the CDR3, the DNA is TGTGCCAGTAGTACGGGACAGGGCAGCACAGATACGCAGTATTTT. It translates to CASSTGQGSTDTQYF.

The genes are TRBV28 and TRBJ2-3; D may be TRBD1 or TRBD2 (6 bases each). The ends were cut back, 3 bases at V and 1 base at J, with 11 bases in the middle. CDR1 is MDHEN and CDR2 is SYDVKM in the germline V gene. The length of the CDR3 is 15 residues. CDR3 sequence reads: CASSFAEGGTDTQYF. The CDR3 DNA reads TGTGCCAGCAGTTTTGCGGAGGGGGGCACAGATACGCAGTATTTT.

The chain recombines TRBV19 with TRBJ1-2; 7 bases agree with TRBD1. Germline V gene data show CDR1 as LNHDA and CDR2 as SQIVND (reference sequence). The CDR3 has 13 amino acids. J gave up 8 bases and V 7 bases, and 10 bases lay outside the gene matches. DNA for the CDR3: TGTGCCAGTACCCCGACAGGGACGAACGGCTACACCTTC. Protein sequence: CASTPTGTNGYTF.

The chain uses TRBV5-1 and TRBJ2-1; D is uncertain. In germline, CDR1 is SGHRS, CDR2 YFSETQ. The CDR3 has 13 amino acids. V was cut by 0 bases and J by 3 bases, with 4 bases left in between. CDR3 amino acids: CASSLADYNEQFF. The CDR3 DNA reads as TGCGCCAGCAGCTTGGCGGACTACAATGAGCAGTTCTTC.

The chain couples TRBV12-3 or TRBV12-4 to TRBJ2-7; D is unclear. The CDR3 is 11 amino acids. Between the trimmed V and J ends, which lost 5 bases and 5 bases, there was a span of 7 bases. The CDR3 here is CASSPRDEQYF. Here the CDR3 DNA reads TGTGCCAGCAGTCCTCGGGACGAGCAGTACTTC.

Worth noting for this clone: This CDR3 is also generated by other DNA sequences in the sample. The rearrangement joins TRBV9 to TRBJ1-3, with D uncertain. The CDR3 extends over 16 amino acids. Looked up from germline, CDR1 is SGDLS and CDR2 is YYNGEE. Trimming pared 0 bases from V and 0 bases from J, leaving 10 bases between. CDR3 amino acids: CASSVEGLNSGNTIYF. CDR3 sequence (DNA): TGTGCCAGCAGCGTAGAGGGCCTCAACTCTGGAAACACCATATATTTT.

The chain couples TRBV28 to TRBJ2-7; D call uncertain. The CDR3 extends over 19 amino acids. Trimming took 5 bases from V and 0 from J, leaving 26 bases between them. Germline V gene data show CDR1 as MDHEN and CDR2 as SYDVKM. In DNA form, the CDR3 reads TGTGCCAGCAGTGGGTATGGCGTTCATAACTACGCGGCCTCCTACGAGCAGTACTTC. It specifies CASSGYGVHNYAASYEQYF.

V usage is TRBV20-1 and J usage is TRBJ2-7, with a possible D match to TRBD2 (6 bases). Trimming left V 6 bases short and J 5 bases short, with 11 bases between. Germline loops: CDR1 DFQATT, CDR2 SNEGSKA (reference sequence). CDR3 length: 11 residues. The CDR3 DNA reads as TGCAGTGCACAGCGGGTTGACGAGCAGTACTTC. It codes for CSAQRVDEQYF.

The chain employs TRBV5-1 and TRBJ1-1; D is unresolved. Germline CDR1 reads SGHRS; CDR2 reads YFSETQ. The V gene lost 4 bases and the J gene lost 6 bases, with 16 bases spanning the gap. The CDR3 loop spans 14 amino acids. This chain's CDR3 is CASSLDLGYPEAFF. The CDR3 DNA reads TGCGCCAGCAGCCTGGACCTAGGGTATCCTGAAGCTTTCTTT.

The rearrangement uses TRBV29-1 and TRBJ2-5, with D uncertain. The CDR3 sequence is 12 residues long. The germline gives CDR1 SQVTM, CDR2 ANQGSEA. V lost 5 bases to trimming and J lost 3 bases, with 10 bases between them. The CDR3 loop is CSVYPDKETQYF. The CDR3 coding sequence is TGCAGCGTTTACCCTGACAAAGAGACCCAGTACTTC.

The chain has TRBV5-1 and TRBJ2-2, with 9 bases matching TRBD2. This CDR3 comprises 17 residues. From germline, CDR1 is SGHRS and CDR2 YFSETQ. V shed 7 bases and J 6 bases; nucleotides not matched to a gene: 16. The CDR3 DNA follows: TGCGCCAGCCGACAAGGGCCTCCCGGGACTAGCCCCGGGGAGCTGTTTTTT. Protein product: CASRQGPPGTSPGELFF.

On this clone itself: This specimen includes other DNA sequences encoding the same CDR3. The chain uses TRBV2 and TRBJ1-5; possible D gene TRBD1, 5 bases. CDR1 and CDR2 from the germline V gene are SNHLY and FYNNEI. V lost 5 bases to trimming and J lost 6 bases, with 17 bases between them. The CDR3 covers 15 residues. The CDR3 nucleotides are TGTGCCAGCAGTCCTAGGGGAGGGCGGGGTCAGCCCCAGCATTTT. Translation: CASSPRGGRGQPQHF.

The rearrangement joins TRBV5-4 to TRBJ2-3; D is unresolved. Germline V gene data show CDR1 as SGHNT and CDR2 as YYREEE (reference sequence). V shed 0 bases and J shed 0 bases, with 5 bases lying between them. This CDR3 region has 14 residues. CDR3 in amino acids: CASSLDTSTDTQYF. The DNA of the CDR3 is TGTGCCAGCAGCTTGGACACTAGCACAGATACGCAGTATTTT.

The genes are TRBV5-1 and TRBJ2-5, with 8 bases that match TRBD2. The germline CDR1 and CDR2 sequences are SGHRS and YFSETQ. This CDR3 comprises 15 residues. Trimming cost V 7 bases and J 3 bases; bases outside gene matches: 11. The DNA for the CDR3 is TGCGCCAGCCAACTCAGCGGGGGCCACGAAGAGACCCAGTACTTC. It translates to CASQLSGGHEETQYF.

The chain joins TRBV10-3 to TRBJ1-2, with D uncertain. CDR1 and CDR2 (germline): ENHRY, SYGVKD. The CDR3 totals 12 residues. Trimming took off 8 bases at V and 3 bases at J, with 10 bases between the two ends. In nucleotides, the CDR3 is TGTGCCATCTCGCCGAAGGACTATGGCTACACCTTC. Translated: CAISPKDYGYTF.

The rearrangement links TRBV7-9 to TRBJ1-1; D is undetermined. Germline values: CDR1 SEHNR, CDR2 FQNEAQ (reference sequence). The CDR3 covers 13 residues. The V and J ends lost 3 bases and 0 bases respectively, with 5 bases between them. In DNA, the CDR3 is TGTGCCAGCAGCTTCACAATGAACACTGAAGCTTTCTTT. This sequence encodes CASSFTMNTEAFF.

This clone was recorded only once. The chain combines TRBV27 with TRBJ2-2; 8 positions agree with TRBD2. The CDR3 is made up of 15 amino acids. Looked up from germline, CDR1 is MNHEY and CDR2 is SMNVEV (reference sequence). J lost 2 bases, V lost 5 bases, and 4 bases had no gene match. The CDR3 region has the DNA TGTGCCAGCAGTCCCACTAGCGGAAACACCGGGGAGCTGTTTTTT. It codes for CASSPTSGNTGELFF.

The chain joins TRBV6-5 to TRBJ1-2; no clear D. The CDR3 covers 15 residues. The germline V gene encodes CDR1 MNHEY and CDR2 SVGAGI. V was trimmed by 8 bases and J by 6 bases, leaving 22 bases between them. Here the CDR3 DNA reads TGTGCCAGCGGCCAAGCCTCTGGGTATCGCGATGGCTACACCTTC. It translates to CASGQASGYRDGYTF.

The table lists this clone with a few counts. This sequence joins TRBV7-2 and TRBJ2-5, with 11 bases matching TRBD2. V gave up 2 bases and J gave up 5 bases; unmatched junction bases: 13. CDR3 size: 18 residues. CDR1 is SGHTA and CDR2 is FQGNSA in the germline V gene. CDR3 nucleotides: TGTGCCAGCAGCTTATCCTTAGCGGGAGGGCCGAAACAGGAGACCCAGTACTTC. Translation gives CASSLSLAGGPKQETQYF.

The rearrangement uses TRBV6-6 and TRBJ1-3; D unclear. The ends were cut back, 6 bases at V and 0 bases at J, with 12 bases in the middle. The CDR3 covers 15 residues. Germline assignment: CDR1 MNHNY and CDR2 SVGAGI (reference sequence). The chain's CDR3 is CASSDGPNSGNTIYF. CDR3 in DNA: TGTGCCAGCAGCGATGGACCTAACTCTGGAAACACCATATATTTT.

The J gene is TRBJ1-5, the V gene TRBV5-8; the D gene is possibly TRBD1 (6 bases). The CDR3 is 13 residues long. The germline V gene encodes CDR1 SGHTS and CDR2 YDEGEE. The V gene lost 4 bases and the J gene lost 8 bases, with 13 bases spanning the gap. The CDR3 region is CASSLRGAEPQHF. For the CDR3, the DNA is TGTGCCAGCAGCCTCAGGGGCGCGGAGCCCCAGCATTTT.